Described below is a single T cell receptor beta chain sequence and its context. Its antigen remains unknown. This sample was included in a study of T cells in Graves' hyperthyroidism and ophthalmopathy. Study findings and constraints: The model foresaw ophthalmopathy a median around 6.4 months prior to onset. A model built on 13 V-J features separated ophthalmopathy from stable hyperthyroidism. The majority of expanded thyroid clonotypes above 0.001 also appeared in blood.

RNA transcripts served as the template for amplifying TCR beta CDR3 regions. TCR CDR3 underwent first-round RT-PCR with the HTBI primer set. Each CDR3 protein is one row after TCRdb ran MiXCR on the multiplex PCR reads. The table lists 500,000 to 600,000 distinct CDR3 sequences, 15% to 20% of them singletons. The sequence came from a man between 40 and 49 years old with Graves' ophthalmopathy. The sequenced sample was blood.

For the CDR3, the DNA is TGTGCCACCAGTCGAGGATGGACGGAGAAACCGGGTCAGCCCCAGCATTTT. Its protein is CATSRGWTEKPGQPQHF. The rearrangement uses TRBV24-1 and TRBJ1-5; D is unclear. Germline lookup yields CDR1 KGHDR and CDR2 SFDVKD. The V gene lost 6 bases and the J gene lost 6 bases, with 23 bases spanning the gap. The CDR3 runs to 17 residues.